Listed here is a single T cell receptor (beta chain). Antigen specificity is unknown. Treatment: roughly 20 received Ad26.COV2.S at low or high dose, single or two shots; about 5 received placebo; per-sample allocation not given. Each sample was drawn 63 days after the first injection (of vaccine or placebo). TCRdb's table, derived via immunoSEQ multiplex PCR, lists solely in-frame clones and lacks some. Of roughly 680,000 clones in the sample, around 92% were seen once. These data come from a study of Ad26.COV2.S vaccination and SARS-CoV-2 variants. The overall study: The trial was COV1001 and the donor's arm was Ad26.COV2.S. Study-wide points: With respect to non-spike TCR breadth, vaccine and placebo recipients were similar. Compared with placebo recipients, vaccine recipients had higher spike-specific TCR breadth.

The germline V and J ends were trimmed by 0 bases and 4 bases, with 12 bases remaining between them. This CDR3 is built from 15 residues. CDR1 is SGHNT and CDR2 is YYREEE in the germline V gene (reference sequence). The specimen comprised peripheral blood, sampled in a trial of Ad26.COV2.S vaccine versus placebo. The clonotype originates from a person aged 18-60 years who received the Ad26.COV2.S COVID-19 vaccine or a placebo. The chain joins TRBV5-4 to TRBJ2-3; no firm D call. The CDR3 region is CASSLDYGWADTQYF. The CDR3 DNA is TGTGCCAGCAGCTTGGATTACGGATGGGCAGATACGCAGTATTTT.